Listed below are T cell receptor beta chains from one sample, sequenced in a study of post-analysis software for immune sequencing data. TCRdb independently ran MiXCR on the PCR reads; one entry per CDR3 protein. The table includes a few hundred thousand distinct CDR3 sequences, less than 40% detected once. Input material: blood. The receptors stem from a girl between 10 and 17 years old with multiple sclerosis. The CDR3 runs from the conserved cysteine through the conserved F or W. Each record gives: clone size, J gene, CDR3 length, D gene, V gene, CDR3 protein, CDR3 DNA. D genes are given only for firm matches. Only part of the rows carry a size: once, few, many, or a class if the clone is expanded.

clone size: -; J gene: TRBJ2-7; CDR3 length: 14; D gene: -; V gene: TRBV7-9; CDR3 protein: CASSLAPFPYEQYF; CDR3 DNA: TGTGCCAGCAGCTTAGCCCCTTTTCCTTACGAGCAGTACTTC
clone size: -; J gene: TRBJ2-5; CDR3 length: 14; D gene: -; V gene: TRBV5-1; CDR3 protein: CASSFDGGGKTQYF; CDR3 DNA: TGCGCCAGCAGCTTTGATGGGGGCGGGAAGACCCAGTACTTC
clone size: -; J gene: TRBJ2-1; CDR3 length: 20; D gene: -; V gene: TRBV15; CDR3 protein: CATSTQLWRGAPTYYNEQFF; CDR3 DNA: TGTGCCACCAGCACTCAACTTTGGAGGGGGGCTCCGACTTACTACAATGAGCAGTTCTTC
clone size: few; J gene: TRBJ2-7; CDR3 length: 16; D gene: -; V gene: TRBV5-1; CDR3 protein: CASSSGSSVPPHEQYF; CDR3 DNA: TGCGCCAGCAGCTCGGGTTCGTCGGTCCCCCCCCACGAGCAGTACTTC
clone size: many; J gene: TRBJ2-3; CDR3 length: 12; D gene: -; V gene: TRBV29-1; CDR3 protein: CSVEAHRDTQYF; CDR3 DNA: TGCAGCGTTGAAGCCCACCGAGATACGCAGTATTTT
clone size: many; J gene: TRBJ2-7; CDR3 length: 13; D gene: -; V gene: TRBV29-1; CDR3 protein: CSVVLQGPYEQYF; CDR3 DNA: TGCAGCGTTGTTTTACAGGGACCCTACGAGCAGTACTTC
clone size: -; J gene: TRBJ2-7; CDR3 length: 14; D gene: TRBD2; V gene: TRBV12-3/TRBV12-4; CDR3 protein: CASPQERGSSEQYF; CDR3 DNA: TGTGCCAGCCCTCAGGAGCGGGGCTCTTCCGAGCAGTACTTC
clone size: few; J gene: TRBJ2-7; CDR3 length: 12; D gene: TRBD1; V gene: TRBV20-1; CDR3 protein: CSARTGSREQYF; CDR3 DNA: TGCAGTGCAAGGACAGGTTCGAGGGAGCAGTACTTC
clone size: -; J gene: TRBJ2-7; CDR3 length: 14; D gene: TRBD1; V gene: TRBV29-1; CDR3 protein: CSLCDGTATYEQYF; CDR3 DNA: TGCAGCCTCTGTGATGGGACAGCAACCTACGAGCAGTACTTC
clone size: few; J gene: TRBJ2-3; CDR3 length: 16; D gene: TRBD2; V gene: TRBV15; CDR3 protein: CATSSPGLAATDTQYF; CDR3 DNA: TGTGCCACCAGCAGTCCCGGACTAGCTGCCACAGATACGCAGTATTTT
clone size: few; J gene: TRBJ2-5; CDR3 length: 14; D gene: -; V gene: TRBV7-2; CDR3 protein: CASSLSAGSETQYF; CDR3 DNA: TGTGCCAGCAGCTTATCGGCGGGGTCAGAGACCCAGTACTTC
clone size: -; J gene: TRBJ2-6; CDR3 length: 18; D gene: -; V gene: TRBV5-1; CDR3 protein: CASSPGHRLGPGANVLTF; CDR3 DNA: TGCGCCAGCAGCCCGGGACACCGGTTGGGACCTGGGGCCAACGTCCTGACTTTC
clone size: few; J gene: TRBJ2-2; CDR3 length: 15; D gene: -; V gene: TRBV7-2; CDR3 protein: CASSLEGVNTGELFF; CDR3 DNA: TGTGCCAGCAGCTTAGAAGGGGTGAACACCGGGGAGCTGTTTTTT
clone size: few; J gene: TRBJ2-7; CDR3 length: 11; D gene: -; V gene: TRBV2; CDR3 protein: CASSEVYEQYF; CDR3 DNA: TGTGCCAGCAGTGAAGTATACGAGCAGTACTTC
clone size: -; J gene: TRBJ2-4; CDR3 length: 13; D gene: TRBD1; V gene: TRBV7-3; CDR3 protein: CASSVDRENIQYF; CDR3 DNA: TGTGCCAGCAGCGTTGACAGGGAAAACATTCAGTACTTC
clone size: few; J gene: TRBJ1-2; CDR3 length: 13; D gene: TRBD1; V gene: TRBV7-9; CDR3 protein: CASSLGTGTGYTF; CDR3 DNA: TGTGCCAGCAGCTTAGGGACAGGGACAGGCTACACCTTC
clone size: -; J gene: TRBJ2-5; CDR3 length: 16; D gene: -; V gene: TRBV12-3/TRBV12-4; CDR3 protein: CASSLAGAGTQETQYF; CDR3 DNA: TGTGCCAGCAGTCTCGCCGGGGCGGGGACCCAAGAGACCCAGTACTTC
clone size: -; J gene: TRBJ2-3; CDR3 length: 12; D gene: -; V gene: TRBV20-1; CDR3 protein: CSARQGTDTQYF; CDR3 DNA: TGCAGTGCTAGGCAGGGCACAGATACGCAGTATTTT
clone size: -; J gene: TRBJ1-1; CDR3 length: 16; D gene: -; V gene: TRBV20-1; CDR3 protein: CSARAPGTEMNTEAFF; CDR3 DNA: TGCAGTGCTAGGGCCCCCGGGACGGAAATGAACACTGAAGCTTTCTTT
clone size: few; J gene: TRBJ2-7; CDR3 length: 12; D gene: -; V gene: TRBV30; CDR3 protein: CAWSLDGYEQYF; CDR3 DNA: TGTGCCTGGAGTCTGGACGGGTACGAGCAGTACTTC
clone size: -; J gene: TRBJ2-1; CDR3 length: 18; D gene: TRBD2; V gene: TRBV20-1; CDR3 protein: CSALAGLAGPPSYNEQFF; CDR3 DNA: TGCAGTGCTTTAGCGGGACTAGCGGGGCCGCCCTCCTACAATGAGCAGTTCTTC